Described below is a single TCR beta chain sequence and its context. V was pared by 5 bases and J by 3 bases, with 13 bases of the junction left unmatched. CDR1 and CDR2 (germline): SGHAT, FQNNGV. The CDR3 is 17 residues long. Repertoires were generated with immunoSEQ multiplex PCR, while TCRdb's copy carries only in-frame clones and drops some. The top ten hold more than 0.009% of the sample, which has hundreds of thousands of clones, more than 75% seen once. The record originates from a study of shared T cell receptors in the human thymus. The same data also contributed to another study, on human thymus T cells.

The sequence derives from a boy under two years old with a congenital heart defect. The sample taken for sequencing was thymocytes. V usage is TRBV11-2 and J usage is TRBJ2-1, with 7 bases lining up with TRBD1. CDR3 sequence: CASSPTLDRPDYNEQFF. The CDR3 nucleotides read TGTGCCAGCAGCCCAACCCTGGACAGGCCCGACTACAATGAGCAGTTCTTC.